The T cell receptor (beta chain) described here comes from a study of shared clonotypes between healthy human individuals. A split of CD4+ cells into CD45RA+ naive and CD45RA-negative memory subsets was performed. Using immunoSEQ multiplex PCR, the repertoire was profiled, and TCRdb retains in-frame clones only, with some absent. The sample lists a few million clones, 85% to 95% occurring once. This CDR3 has 12 amino acids. The germline V and J ends were trimmed by 5 bases and 6 bases, with 10 bases remaining between them. Germline V CDR1 and CDR2: MDHEN, SYDVKM. This rearrangement joins TRBV28 to TRBJ2-5; no firm D call. This TCR was recovered from a man younger than 30 in good health. Sequenced: naive CD4+ T cells sorted from blood. Subset denoted: CD45RA+ positively selected. The CDR3 reads CASSKMEKTQYF. CDR3 nucleotide sequence: TGTGCCAGCAGTAAGATGGAGAAGACCCAGTACTTC. Drawing the rest from reference TRBV28 and TRBJ2-5, the complete variable domain is DVKVTQSSRYLVKRTGEKVFLECVQDMDHENMFWYRQDPGLGLRLIYFSYDVKMKEKGDIPEGYSVSREKKERFSLILESASTNQTSMYLCASSKMEKTQYFGPGTRLLVL.